This TCR beta chain was recorded in a study of blood T cell repertoires in COVID-19 (dated by TCRdb to between 2020 and 2021). Broadly, across the study: Samples from collaborators originated in the United States, Italy and Spain and spanned both the acute and convalescent phases of COVID-19. The material from the prospective study consisted of cDNA or gDNA derived from T cells, B-cell-depleted T cells, or PBMCs. Deeply sampled blood TCRbeta repertoires from subjects exposed to, actively infected with, or recovered from COVID-19 were included in the dataset. The repertoires were released in a freely available public database intended as a resource for research on the immune response to SARS-CoV-2. Samples were obtained from the ongoing ImmuneRACE study (first 160 participants) and from about 1,300 subjects provided by 6 global collaborators. A de-identified subject ID, COVID-19 status, age in years and sex were almost always included in the sample metadata. Where available, HLA class I and class II types were obtained from metadata supplied by the sample provider rather than from assay-based typing. The investigation overall reported the following: Clinical and demographic metadata were provided uncurated, with the amount varying by source and participant.

A distance of 22 bases separates the germline ends of V and J, which lose 8 bases and 5 bases respectively. From its cysteine to its phenylalanine, the CDR3 spans 14 amino acids. The kept DNA is CDR3 alone, 42 bases in frame from the first base. In the germline V gene (reference sequence), CDR1 corresponds to GTSNPN and CDR2 to SVGIG. TCRbeta CDR3 regions were amplified from genomic DNA using the immunoSEQ Assay, a bias-controlled multiplex PCR. In the original analysis: The number of nucleated cells in each sample was estimated from the amplification of reference gene primers within the assay. To quantify the absolute abundance of each unique TCRbeta CDR3 rearrangement, sequence reads were collapsed and filtered. For each sample, productive Simpson clonality was calculated as the square root of Simpson's diversity index across productive rearrangements. TCRdb retrieved this table from immuneACCESS and kept in-frame rearrangements only. Not all clones are present; in checked studies, unresolved V genes account for under half, and no reason is known for the remainder. That table is the source of V, J and clone size, and D and trimming were worked out from the DNA. Within this sample are tens of thousands of clones, with around 88% of them counted one time only. The biggest ten clones account for under 9.5% of the sample.

In regard to this clone: The antigen it recognizes is unknown. Per-base qualities were not stored, and no clone one base away is much larger.

The collaborating institutions used their own protocols to collect whole blood in K2EDTA tubes. For TCRbeta analysis, collaborator samples were shipped as frozen whole blood, as isolated PBMCs, or as DNA extracted from either sample type. The V and J segments used are TRBV30 and TRBJ2-7; tentative D gene TRBD2, with 6 bases matching. The TCR was taken from a human donor with active COVID-19. The donor label of this sample is uncertain. Sequencing input: peripheral blood. The DNA sequence is TGTGCCGGCCAAGGTGGGAGGCGAGTTCACGAGCAGTACTTC. It translates to CAGQGGRRVHEQYF.